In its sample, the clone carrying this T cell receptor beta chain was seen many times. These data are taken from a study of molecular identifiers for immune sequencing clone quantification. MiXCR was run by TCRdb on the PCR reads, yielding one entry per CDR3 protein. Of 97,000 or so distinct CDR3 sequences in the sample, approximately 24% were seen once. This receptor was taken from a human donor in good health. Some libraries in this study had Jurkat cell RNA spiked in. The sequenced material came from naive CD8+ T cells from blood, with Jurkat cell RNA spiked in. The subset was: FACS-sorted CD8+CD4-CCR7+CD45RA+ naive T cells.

The CDR3 sequence: CASTDHLSYEQYF. The CDR3 DNA sequence: TGTGCCAGCACGGACCACCTCTCCTACGAGCAGTACTTC. V gene TRBV6-5 combines with J gene TRBJ2-7; D not certain. Looked up from germline, CDR1 is MNHEY and CDR2 is SVGAGI. The CDR3 covers 13 residues. Trimming shortened V by 7 bases and J by 0 bases, and 10 bases separated the two germline ends.